Described below is a single TCR beta chain sequence and its context. Original analysis: Estimated nucleated cell counts came from reference gene primer amplification. Measured with immunoSEQ multiplex PCR; TCRdb has only the in-frame clones, and not every one. V, J and clone size reflect that table, while D and trimming were determined from the DNA. The sample lists a few hundred thousand clones, around 88% occurring once. This specimen belongs to a study of blood T cell repertoires in COVID-19. The overall study: Whether acute or convalescent, the COVID-19 samples came from the United States, Italy and Spain. Sources were T cells, B-cell-depleted T cells, or PBMCs; the material itself was cDNA or gDNA.

Germline CDR1 SEHNR, CDR2 FQNEAQ (reference sequence). Trimming removed 5 bases from V and 5 bases from J; junction bases left unmatched: 9. The CDR3 length is 16 residues. This sequence was found in a woman in her twenties or thirties with COVID-19, enrolled during active disease. Sequenced input: peripheral blood. V is TRBV7-9 and J is TRBJ1-5, with TRBD1 matching over 10 bases. The CDR3 DNA reads as TGTGCCAGCAGCCCTTGGACAGGGGGGGACCATCAGCCCCAGCATTTT. Protein product: CASSPWTGGDHQPQHF.